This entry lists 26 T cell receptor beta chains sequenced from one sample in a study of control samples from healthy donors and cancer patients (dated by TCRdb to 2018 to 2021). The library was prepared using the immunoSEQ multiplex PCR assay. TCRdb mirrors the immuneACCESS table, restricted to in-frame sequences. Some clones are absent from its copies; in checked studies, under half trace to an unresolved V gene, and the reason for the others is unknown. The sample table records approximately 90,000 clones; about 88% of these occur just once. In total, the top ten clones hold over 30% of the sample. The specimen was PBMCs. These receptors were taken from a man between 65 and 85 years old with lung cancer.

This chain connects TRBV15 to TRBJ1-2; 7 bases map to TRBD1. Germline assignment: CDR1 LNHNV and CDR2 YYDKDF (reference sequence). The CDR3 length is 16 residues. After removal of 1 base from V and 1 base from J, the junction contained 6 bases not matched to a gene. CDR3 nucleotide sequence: TGTGCCACCAGCAGAGGACAGGGCCTTCTTAACTATGGCTACACCTTC. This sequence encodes CATSRGQGLLNYGYTF.

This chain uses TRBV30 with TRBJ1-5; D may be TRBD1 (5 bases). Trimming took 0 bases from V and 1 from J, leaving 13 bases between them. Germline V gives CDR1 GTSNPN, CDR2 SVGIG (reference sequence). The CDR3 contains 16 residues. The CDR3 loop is CAWSVKGQGSNQPQHF. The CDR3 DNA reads TGTGCCTGGAGTGTGAAGGGGCAGGGAAGCAATCAGCCCCAGCATTTT.

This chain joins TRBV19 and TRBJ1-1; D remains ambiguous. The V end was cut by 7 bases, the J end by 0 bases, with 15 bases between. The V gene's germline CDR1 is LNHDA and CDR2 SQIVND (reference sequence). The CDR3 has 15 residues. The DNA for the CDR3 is TGTGCCAGTACCCGAGAGGAGCCCATGAACACTGAAGCTTTCTTT. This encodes CASTREEPMNTEAFF. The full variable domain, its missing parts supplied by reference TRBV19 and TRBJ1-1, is DGGITQSPKYLFRKEGQNVTLSCEQNLNHDAMYWYRQDPGQGLRLIYYSQIVNDFQKGDIAEGYSVSREKKESFPLTVTSAQKNPTAFYLCASTREEPMNTEAFFGQGTRLTVV.

The CDR3 sequence is CASSQLQGAVGYTF. The CDR3 region has the DNA TGTGCCAGCAGTCAACTACAGGGGGCGGTTGGCTACACCTTC. The J gene is TRBJ1-2, the V gene TRBV6-6; TRBD1 matches at 9 bases. Unmatched junction bases numbered 8, after V lost 5 bases and J lost 7 bases. Germline V gene lookup returns CDR1 MNHNY and CDR2 SVGAGI (reference sequence). The CDR3 contains 14 residues.

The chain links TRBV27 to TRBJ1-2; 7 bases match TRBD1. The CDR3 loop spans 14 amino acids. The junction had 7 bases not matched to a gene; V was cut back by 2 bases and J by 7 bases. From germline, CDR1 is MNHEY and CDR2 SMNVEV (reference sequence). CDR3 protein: CASSLIGGAGGYTF. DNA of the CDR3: TGTGCCAGCAGTTTAATAGGGGGCGCGGGTGGCTACACCTTC.

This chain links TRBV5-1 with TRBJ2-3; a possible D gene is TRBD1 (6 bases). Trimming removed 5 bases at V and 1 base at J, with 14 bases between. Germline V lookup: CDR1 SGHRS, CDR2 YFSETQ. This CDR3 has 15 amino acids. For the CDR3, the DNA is TGCGCCAGCAGTATACAGGGCGTTCGCACAGATACGCAGTATTTT. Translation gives CASSIQGVRTDTQYF.

This CDR3 is CASSSDRGNSPLHF. CDR3 nucleotide sequence: TGTGCCAGCTCATCGGACAGGGGTAATTCACCCCTCCACTTT. This chain joins TRBV18 and TRBJ1-6; 9 bases are a match to TRBD1. Germline V gene sequence: CDR1 KGHSH, CDR2 LQKENI. The V gene end was trimmed by 5 bases and the J gene end by 6 bases; junction bases not matched to a gene: 2. This CDR3 has 14 residues.

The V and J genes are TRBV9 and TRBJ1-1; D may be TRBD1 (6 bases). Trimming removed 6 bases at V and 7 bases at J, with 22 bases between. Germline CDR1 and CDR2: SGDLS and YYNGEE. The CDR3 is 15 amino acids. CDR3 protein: CASTGSLSGGGEAFF. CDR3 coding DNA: TGTGCCAGCACCGGGAGCCTTTCCGGAGGGGGTGAAGCTTTCTTT.

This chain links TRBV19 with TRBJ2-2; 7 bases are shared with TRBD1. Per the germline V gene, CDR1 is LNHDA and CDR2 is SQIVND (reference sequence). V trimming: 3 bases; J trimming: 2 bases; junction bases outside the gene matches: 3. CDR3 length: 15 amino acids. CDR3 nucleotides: TGTGCCAGTAGTATTAGACAGGGAAACACCGGGGAGCTGTTTTTT. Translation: CASSIRQGNTGELFF.

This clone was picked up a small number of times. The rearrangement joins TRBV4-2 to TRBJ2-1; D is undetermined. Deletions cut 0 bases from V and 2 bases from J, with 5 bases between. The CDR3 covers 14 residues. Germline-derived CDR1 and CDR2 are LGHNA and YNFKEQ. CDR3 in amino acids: CASSQDGPYNEQFF. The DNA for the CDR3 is TGTGCCAGCAGCCAAGATGGCCCCTACAATGAGCAGTTCTTC.

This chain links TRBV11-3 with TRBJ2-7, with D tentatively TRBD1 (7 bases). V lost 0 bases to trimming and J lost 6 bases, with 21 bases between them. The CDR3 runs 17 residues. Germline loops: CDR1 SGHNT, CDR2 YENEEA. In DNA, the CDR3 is TGTGCCAGCAGCTTAGATCCTCCGGGGGACAGCCCCTCCGAGCAGTACTTC. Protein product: CASSLDPPGDSPSEQYF.

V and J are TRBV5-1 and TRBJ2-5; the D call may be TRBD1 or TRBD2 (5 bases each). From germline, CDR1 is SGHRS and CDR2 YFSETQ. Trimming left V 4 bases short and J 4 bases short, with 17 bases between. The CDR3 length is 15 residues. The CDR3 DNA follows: TGCGCCAGCAGCCGATTGGGATCTGGGGGAGAGACCCAGTACTTC. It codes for CASSRLGSGGETQYF.

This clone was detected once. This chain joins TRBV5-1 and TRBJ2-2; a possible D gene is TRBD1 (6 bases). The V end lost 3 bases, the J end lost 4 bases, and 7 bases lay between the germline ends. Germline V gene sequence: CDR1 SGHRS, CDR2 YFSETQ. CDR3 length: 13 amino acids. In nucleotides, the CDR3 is TGCGCCAGCAGCTCGGACAGCACCGGGGAGCTGTTTTTT. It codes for CASSSDSTGELFF.

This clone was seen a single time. The CDR3 nucleotides are TGTGCCAGCAAATTTCGACAGGAGGGCACTGAAGCTTTCTTT. As protein: CASKFRQEGTEAFF. The chain combines TRBV2 with TRBJ1-1, with D tentatively TRBD1 (6 bases). V lost 7 bases, J lost 4 bases, and 16 bases lay in between. The CDR3 length is 14 residues. Looked up from germline, CDR1 is SNHLY and CDR2 is FYNNEI.

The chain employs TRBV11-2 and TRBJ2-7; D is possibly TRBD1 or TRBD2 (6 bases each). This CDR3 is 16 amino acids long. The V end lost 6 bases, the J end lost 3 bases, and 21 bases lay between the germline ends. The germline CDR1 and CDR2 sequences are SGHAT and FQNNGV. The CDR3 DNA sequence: TGTGCCAGCAGGTTACTCGGGGGCAGAGGGAGCTACGAGCAGTACTTC. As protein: CASRLLGGRGSYEQYF.

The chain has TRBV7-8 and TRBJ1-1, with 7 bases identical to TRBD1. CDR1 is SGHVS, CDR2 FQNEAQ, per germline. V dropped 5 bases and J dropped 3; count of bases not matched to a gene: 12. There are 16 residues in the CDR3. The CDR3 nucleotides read TGTGCCAGCAGCAAATTTACGGGGCAGGGGGACACTGAAGCTTTCTTT. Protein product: CASSKFTGQGDTEAFF.

The CDR3 DNA sequence: TGTGCCAGCAGACCAGATACAGACACTGAAGCTTTCTTT. Translating it yields CASRPDTDTEAFF. The chain joins TRBV7-9 to TRBJ1-1; D gene uncertain. The CDR3 is made up of 13 amino acids. V was cut by 6 bases and J by 3 bases, with 11 bases left in between. Germline CDR1 is SEHNR and CDR2 is FQNEAQ (reference sequence).

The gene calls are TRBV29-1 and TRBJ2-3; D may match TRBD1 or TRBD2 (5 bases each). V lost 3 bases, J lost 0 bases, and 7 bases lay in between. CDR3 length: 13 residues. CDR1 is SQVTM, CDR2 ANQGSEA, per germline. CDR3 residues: CSVDWGSTDTQYF. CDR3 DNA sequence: TGCAGCGTTGATTGGGGGAGCACAGATACGCAGTATTTT.

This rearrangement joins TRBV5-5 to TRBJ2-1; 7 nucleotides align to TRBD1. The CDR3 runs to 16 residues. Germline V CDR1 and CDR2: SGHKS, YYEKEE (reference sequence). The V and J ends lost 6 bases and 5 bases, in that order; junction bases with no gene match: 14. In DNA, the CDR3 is TGTGCCAGCACCCCCCCGACAGGGCGAGGGGACAATGAGCAGTTCTTC. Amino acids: CASTPPTGRGDNEQFF.

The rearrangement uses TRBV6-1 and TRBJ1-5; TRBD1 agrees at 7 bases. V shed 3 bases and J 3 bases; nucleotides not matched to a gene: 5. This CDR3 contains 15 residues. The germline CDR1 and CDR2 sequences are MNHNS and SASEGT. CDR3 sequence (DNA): TGTGCCAGCAGTGACGGGGGGACAGTCAATCAGCCCCAGCATTTT. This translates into CASSDGGTVNQPQHF.

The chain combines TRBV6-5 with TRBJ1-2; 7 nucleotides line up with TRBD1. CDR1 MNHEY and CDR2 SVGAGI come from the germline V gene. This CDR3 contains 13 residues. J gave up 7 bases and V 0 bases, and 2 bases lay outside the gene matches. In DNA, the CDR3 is TGTGCCAGCAGTTACTCCCGACAGGGTGGCTACACCTTC. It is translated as CASSYSRQGGYTF.

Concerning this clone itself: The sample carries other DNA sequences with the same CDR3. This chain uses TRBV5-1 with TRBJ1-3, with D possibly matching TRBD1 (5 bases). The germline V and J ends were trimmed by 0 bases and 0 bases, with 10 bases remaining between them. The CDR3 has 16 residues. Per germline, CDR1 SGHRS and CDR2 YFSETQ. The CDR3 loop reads CASSLEGRSSGNTIYF. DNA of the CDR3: TGCGCCAGCAGCTTGGAGGGACGTTCCTCTGGAAACACCATATATTTT. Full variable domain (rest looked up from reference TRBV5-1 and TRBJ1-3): KAGVTQTPRYLIKTRGQQVTLSCSPISGHRSVSWYQQTPGQGLQFLFEYFSETQRNKGNFPGRFSGRQFSNSRSEMNVSTLELGDSALYLCASSLEGRSSGNTIYFGEGSWLTVV.

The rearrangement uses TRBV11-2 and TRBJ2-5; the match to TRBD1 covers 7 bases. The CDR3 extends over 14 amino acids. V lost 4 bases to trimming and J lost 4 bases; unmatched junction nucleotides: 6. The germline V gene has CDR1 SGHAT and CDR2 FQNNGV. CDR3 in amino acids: CASSSNRGVETQYF. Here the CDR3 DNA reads TGTGCCAGCAGCTCAAACAGGGGAGTAGAGACCCAGTACTTC.

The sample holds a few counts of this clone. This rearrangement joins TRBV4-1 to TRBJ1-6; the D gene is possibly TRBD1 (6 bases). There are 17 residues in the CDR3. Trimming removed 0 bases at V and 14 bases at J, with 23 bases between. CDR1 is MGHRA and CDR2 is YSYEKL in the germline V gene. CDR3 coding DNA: TGCGCCAGCAGCCAAGATCGTATGGGGGCGCAGGGAGTAGCCCTCCACTTT. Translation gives CASSQDRMGAQGVALHF.

The CDR3 reads CASTHGQGAGRVGGYTF. Written as DNA, the CDR3 is TGTGCCAGTACCCACGGACAGGGGGCCGGGCGGGTTGGTGGCTACACCTTC. The V gene is TRBV19, the J gene TRBJ1-2, with 11 positions matching TRBD1. The CDR3 sequence is 17 residues long. The germline gives CDR1 LNHDA, CDR2 SQIVND (reference sequence). Unmatched junction bases numbered 17, after V lost 7 bases and J lost 7 bases. Supplemented by reference TRBV19 and TRBJ1-2, the full variable domain reads DGGITQSPKYLFRKEGQNVTLSCEQNLNHDAMYWYRQDPGQGLRLIYYSQIVNDFQKGDIAEGYSVSREKKESFPLTVTSAQKNPTAFYLCASTHGQGAGRVGGYTFGSGTRLTVV.

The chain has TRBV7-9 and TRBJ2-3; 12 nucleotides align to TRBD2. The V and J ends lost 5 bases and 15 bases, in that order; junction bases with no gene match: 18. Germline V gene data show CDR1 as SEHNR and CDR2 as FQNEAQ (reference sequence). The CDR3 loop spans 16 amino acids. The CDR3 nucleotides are TGTGCCAGCAGCGAAGTCAGACTAGCGGGGGCCCCTCTCGCCTATTTT. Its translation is CASSEVRLAGAPLAYF.